This entry concerns a single TCR beta chain. Its target is unknown. These data come from a study of beta chain features in type 1 diabetes. Study observations and caveats: Here, the possible influence of HLA type (on TCRB rearrangement) remained unresolved. People with Type 1 diabetes carried modestly yet significantly shorter TCRB CDR3s in all four CD4+ subsets.

Expressed TCRB transcripts were sequenced because the isolated RNA had all been reverse transcribed beforehand. Clones were sequenced by immunoSEQ multiplex PCR, and TCRdb holds only the in-frame ones, with some missing. The table has a few hundred thousand clones, around 10% seen once. Trimming left V 2 bases short and J 1 base short, with 8 bases between. This CDR3 comprises 15 residues. Germline-derived CDR1 and CDR2 are MNHEY and SVGAGI. The receptor was derived from a man aged 25 to 40 with type 1 diabetes. The chain couples TRBV6-5 to TRBJ2-2, with D maybe TRBD1 (5 bases). Sample: central memory CD4+ T cells from blood. The CDR3 DNA follows: TGTGCCAGCAGTTACGTCCAGGGGAACACCGGGGAGCTGTTTTTT. Translated, it gives CASSYVQGNTGELFF.